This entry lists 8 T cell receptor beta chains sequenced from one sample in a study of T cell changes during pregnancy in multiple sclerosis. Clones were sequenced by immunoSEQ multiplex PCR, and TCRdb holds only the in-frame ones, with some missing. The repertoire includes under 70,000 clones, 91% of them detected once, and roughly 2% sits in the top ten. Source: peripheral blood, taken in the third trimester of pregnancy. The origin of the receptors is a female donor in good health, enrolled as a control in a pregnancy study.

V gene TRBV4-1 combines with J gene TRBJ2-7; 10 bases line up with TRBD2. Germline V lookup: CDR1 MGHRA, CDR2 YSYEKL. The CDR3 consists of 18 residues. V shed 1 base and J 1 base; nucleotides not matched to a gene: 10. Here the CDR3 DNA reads TGCGCCAGCAGCCAAGCTCACTGGACTAGCGGCCATTCCTACGAGCAGTACTTC. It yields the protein CASSQAHWTSGHSYEQYF.

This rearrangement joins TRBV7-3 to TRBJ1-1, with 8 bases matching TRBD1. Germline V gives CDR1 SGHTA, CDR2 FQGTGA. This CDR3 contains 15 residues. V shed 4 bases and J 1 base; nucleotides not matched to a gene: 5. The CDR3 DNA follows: TGTGCCAGCAGCTACTCCGGGACAGGGAACACTGAAGCTTTCTTT. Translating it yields CASSYSGTGNTEAFF. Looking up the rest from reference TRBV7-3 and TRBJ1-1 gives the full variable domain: GAGVSQTPSNKVTEKGKYVELRCDPISGHTALYWYRQSLGQGPEFLIYFQGTGAADDSGLPNDRFFAVRPEGSVSTLKIQRTERGDSAVYLCASSYSGTGNTEAFFGQGTRLTVV.

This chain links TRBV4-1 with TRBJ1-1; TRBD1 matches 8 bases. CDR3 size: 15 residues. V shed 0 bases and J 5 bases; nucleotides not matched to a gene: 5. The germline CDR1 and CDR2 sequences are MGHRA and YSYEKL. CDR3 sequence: CASSQDPTGGTEAFF. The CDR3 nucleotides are TGCGCCAGCAGCCAAGATCCAACAGGGGGAACTGAAGCTTTCTTT.

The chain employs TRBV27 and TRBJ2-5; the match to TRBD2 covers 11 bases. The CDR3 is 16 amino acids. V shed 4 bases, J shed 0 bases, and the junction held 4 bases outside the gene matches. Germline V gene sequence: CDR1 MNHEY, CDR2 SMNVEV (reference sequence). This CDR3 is CASSSGLAVYQETQYF. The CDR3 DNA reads TGTGCCAGCAGTTCGGGACTAGCGGTGTACCAAGAGACCCAGTACTTC.

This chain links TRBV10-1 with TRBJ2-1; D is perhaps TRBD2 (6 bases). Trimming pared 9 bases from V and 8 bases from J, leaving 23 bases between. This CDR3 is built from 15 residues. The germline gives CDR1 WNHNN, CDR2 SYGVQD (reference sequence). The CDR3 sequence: CARPARGVLPDEQFF. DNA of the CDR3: TGCGCCAGGCCGGCGCGGGGAGTCCTACCGGATGAGCAGTTCTTC.

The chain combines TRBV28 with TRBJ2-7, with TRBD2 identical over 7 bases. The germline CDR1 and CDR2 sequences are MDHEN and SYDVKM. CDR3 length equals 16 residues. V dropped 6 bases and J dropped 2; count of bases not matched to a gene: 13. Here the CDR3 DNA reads TGTGCCAGCAGCGTCTTTCTAGCGGTACTTACCTACGAGCAGTACTTC. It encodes CASSVFLAVLTYEQYF.

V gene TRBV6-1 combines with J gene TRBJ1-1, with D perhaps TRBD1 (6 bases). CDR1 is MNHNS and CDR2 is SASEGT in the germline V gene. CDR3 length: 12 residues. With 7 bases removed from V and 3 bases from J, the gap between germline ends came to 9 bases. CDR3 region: CASKWGHTEAFF. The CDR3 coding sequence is TGTGCCAGCAAATGGGGGCACACTGAAGCTTTCTTT.

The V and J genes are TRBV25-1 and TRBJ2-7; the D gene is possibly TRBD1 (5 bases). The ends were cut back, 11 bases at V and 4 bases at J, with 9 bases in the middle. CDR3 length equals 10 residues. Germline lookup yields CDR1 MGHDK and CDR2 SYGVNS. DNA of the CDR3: TGTGCCGGCACAGGATACGAGCAGTACTTC. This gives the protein CAGTGYEQYF.